This note documents a single T cell receptor beta chain sequence. Its antigen target is currently unknown. No per-base quality is available; no much larger clone lies one base away. This sample stems from a study of siplizumab effects on memory and regulatory T cells (dated by TCRdb to about 2019). Background for the entire study: The effect of the anti-CD2 antibody siplizumab on alloreactive T-cell subsets was examined in allogeneic mixed lymphocyte reactions constructed from human PBMCs.

Overall study results and their limits: The cumulative frequency of alloreactive sequences that could be traced back to unstimulated CD4+ memory T cells was significantly reduced by siplizumab. Whether proliferating Tregs from siplizumab cultures actually had suppressive function was not functionally confirmed. Among mappable alloreactive CD4+ clones, the Treg-derived fraction averaged nearly 70% with siplizumab versus 25% to 30% in control reactions. About 80-97% of proliferating CD4+ or CD8+ clones could not be given a naive or memory phenotype. Compared with memory T cells, unstimulated naive T cells appeared more diverse, and naive cells seemed to make a substantial contribution to the alloresponse. Because sequences below about 10^-5 frequency were poorly captured, only a minor fraction of alloreactive clones could be mapped to unstimulated subsets.

From the cysteine up to the phenylalanine, the CDR3 has a length of 16 residues. The read is trimmed to its CDR3 DNA, 48 bases read in frame from base 1. The germline V gene (reference sequence) provides CDR1 LNHDA and CDR2 SQIVND. Trimming leaves V shorter by 1 base and J shorter by 6 bases, with the junction holding 8 bases beyond the gene matches. Libraries came from the immunoSEQ multiplex PCR assay. Each sample had 90,000 to 100,000 TCR templates assayed by the deep sequencing platform. Genomic DNA extracted from sorted T cells was used for TCRbeta CDR3 sequencing. From the authors' description of their analysis: Clonal analysis of TCRbeta CDR3 data was done in the R programming language. Alloreactive CD4+ and CD8+ clones were defined by comparing unstimulated samples with post-reaction CFSE-low samples. By matching sequences to the repertoires of sorted unstimulated Treg and non-Treg cells, each alloreactive CD4+ clone was assigned a regulatory or non-regulatory origin. TCRdb stores this immuneACCESS table with in-frame sequences only. Part of the clones is absent; in the studies checked, under half of the shortfall reflects unresolved V genes, and no reason is known for the rest. D and trimming were read from the DNA, whereas the V and J calls and clone size are those reported in that table. The sample records 100,000 or so clones, about 93% of which are singletons. Roughly 1.1% of the sample belongs to the ten largest clones.

Sorted unstimulated T cells, along with proliferating T cells recovered from mixed lymphocyte reactions, underwent TCRbeta CDR3 sequencing. Fresh whole blood from about eleven HLA-typed healthy donors served as the source for isolating PBMCs. This sequence uses TRBV19 and TRBJ2-5, and 10 bases in between align with TRBD1. Sequenced sample: CD4+ T cells sorted from blood. This sequence originates from a human donor in good health. The nucleotide sequence is given as TGTGCCAGTAGTATAGGACAGGGGGCGCTTTCGAAGACCCAGTACTTC. Translated, this is CASSIGQGALSKTQYF.